This is a list of T cell receptor beta chains from one sample in a study of blood T cell repertoires in COVID-19. This table comes from immunoSEQ multiplex PCR, and its TCRdb copy is limited to in-frame clones, with some not included. The table shows around 320,000 clones, with around 88% occurring only once. Sequencing input: peripheral blood. The receptors stem from a woman aged 25 to 39 who had recovered from COVID-19. The CDR3 runs from the conserved cysteine through the conserved F or W. Each record gives: clone size, J gene, V gene, D gene, CDR3 protein, CDR3 DNA. The D gene is left open where the match is weak. Some rows mark clone size as missing; the rest say once, few, many or name a class of expanded clone.

clone_size: few; j_call: TRBJ1-6; v_call: TRBV15; d_call: -; cdr3_aa: CATSAQGLQPLHF; cdr3_nt: TGTGCCACCAGCGCCCAGGGTCTGCAACCCCTCCACTTT
clone_size: -; j_call: TRBJ1-6; v_call: TRBV7-2; d_call: TRBD1; cdr3_aa: CASSQGTVGSPLHF; cdr3_nt: TGTGCCAGCAGCCAAGGGACAGTCGGGTCACCCCTCCACTTT
clone_size: once; j_call: TRBJ1-1; v_call: TRBV7-9; d_call: -; cdr3_aa: CASSRDSWNTEAFF; cdr3_nt: TGTGCCAGCAGCCGAGACAGCTGGAACACTGAAGCTTTCTTT
clone_size: -; j_call: TRBJ2-1; v_call: TRBV4-1; d_call: TRBD1; cdr3_aa: CASSQDLGTGQFF; cdr3_nt: TGCGCCAGCAGCCAAGATCTGGGGACAGGGCAGTTCTTC
clone_size: -; j_call: TRBJ1-1; v_call: TRBV19; d_call: TRBD1; cdr3_aa: CASSIIGGGAGTEAFF; cdr3_nt: TGTGCCAGTAGTATAATAGGAGGGGGCGCGGGCACTGAAGCTTTCTTT
clone_size: -; j_call: TRBJ1-4; v_call: TRBV7-4; d_call: -; cdr3_aa: CASSKQAATNEKLFF; cdr3_nt: TGTGCCAGCAGCAAACAGGCTGCAACTAATGAAAAACTGTTTTTT
clone_size: -; j_call: TRBJ1-6; v_call: TRBV5-1; d_call: TRBD1; cdr3_aa: CASSLGDRTESPLHF; cdr3_nt: TGCGCCAGCAGCTTGGGGGACAGGACGGAGTCACCCCTCCACTTT
clone_size: -; j_call: TRBJ2-1; v_call: TRBV5-1; d_call: TRBD1; cdr3_aa: CASRWDSDSYNEQFF; cdr3_nt: TGCGCCAGCAGATGGGACAGCGATTCCTACAATGAGCAGTTCTTC
clone_size: -; j_call: TRBJ2-2; v_call: TRBV13; d_call: -; cdr3_aa: CASSPHTGELFF; cdr3_nt: TGTGCCAGCAGCCCTCACACCGGGGAGCTGTTTTTT
clone_size: -; j_call: TRBJ2-7; v_call: TRBV5-1; d_call: TRBD1; cdr3_aa: CASSFARDRGRGYEQYF; cdr3_nt: TGCGCCAGCAGCTTTGCCCGGGACAGGGGGCGCGGGTACGAGCAGTACTTC
clone_size: -; j_call: TRBJ2-1; v_call: TRBV30; d_call: TRBD2; cdr3_aa: CAWSVRGISGGKLSYNEQFF; cdr3_nt: TGTGCCTGGAGTGTACGGGGAATTAGCGGGGGTAAACTCTCCTACAATGAGCAGTTCTTC
clone_size: -; j_call: TRBJ2-7; v_call: TRBV6-2/TRBV6-3; d_call: -; cdr3_aa: CASSYFGRVMSYEQYF; cdr3_nt: TGTGCCAGCAGTTACTTCGGCAGGGTGATGTCCTACGAGCAGTACTTC
clone_size: -; j_call: TRBJ2-1; v_call: TRBV3-1/TRBV3-2; d_call: TRBD1; cdr3_aa: CASSQGGTGRNEQFF; cdr3_nt: TGTGCCAGCAGCCAAGGGGGGACAGGGCGGAATGAGCAGTTCTTC
clone_size: once; j_call: TRBJ2-7; v_call: TRBV2; d_call: -; cdr3_aa: CASTADRGTYEQYF; cdr3_nt: TGTGCCAGCACTGCGGACCGGGGGACCTACGAGCAGTACTTC
clone_size: -; j_call: TRBJ1-4; v_call: TRBV2; d_call: -; cdr3_aa: CASRGGDEKLFF; cdr3_nt: TGTGCCAGCAGGGGGGGGGACGAAAAACTGTTTTTT
clone_size: -; j_call: TRBJ2-7; v_call: TRBV10-3; d_call: TRBD2; cdr3_aa: CAISGGLAGLYEQYF; cdr3_nt: TGTGCCATCAGTGGAGGACTAGCGGGTCTCTACGAGCAGTACTTC
clone_size: -; j_call: TRBJ1-6; v_call: TRBV7-8; d_call: -; cdr3_aa: CASSLSAFDSPLHF; cdr3_nt: TGTGCCAGCAGCTTATCCGCGTTTGATTCACCCCTCCACTTT
clone_size: -; j_call: TRBJ2-1; v_call: TRBV6-6; d_call: TRBD1; cdr3_aa: CASSYLPGQGADEQFF; cdr3_nt: TGTGCCAGCAGTTACCTGCCCGGACAGGGGGCCGATGAGCAGTTCTTC